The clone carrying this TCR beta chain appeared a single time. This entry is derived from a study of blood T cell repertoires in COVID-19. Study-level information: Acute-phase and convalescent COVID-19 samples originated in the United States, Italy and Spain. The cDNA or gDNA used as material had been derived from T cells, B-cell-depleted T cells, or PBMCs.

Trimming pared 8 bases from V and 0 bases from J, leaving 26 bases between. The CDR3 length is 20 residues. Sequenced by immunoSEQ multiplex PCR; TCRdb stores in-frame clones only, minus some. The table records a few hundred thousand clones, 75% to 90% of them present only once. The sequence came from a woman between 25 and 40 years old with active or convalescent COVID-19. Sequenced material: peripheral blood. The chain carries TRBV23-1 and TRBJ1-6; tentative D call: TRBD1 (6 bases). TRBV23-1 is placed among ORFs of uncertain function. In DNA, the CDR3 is TGCGCCAGCCTCCTCCCTCCGGGACAAATTTTAAGCTCCTATAATTCACCCCTCCACTTT. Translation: CASLLPPGQILSSYNSPLHF.